This entry features one TCR beta chain sequence. These data come from a study of beta chain features in type 1 diabetes. Germline lookup yields CDR1 SGHTA and CDR2 FQGNSA. J was trimmed by 1 base and V by 8 bases; bases with no gene match: 4. The CDR3 runs 14 residues. The study reverse transcribed the entire isolated RNA, so it sequenced expressed TCRB transcripts. Mean read depth for stem cell-like memory T cell samples was approximately 1.01 million reads. Method: immunoSEQ multiplex PCR; TCRdb's copy keeps in-frame clones and lacks some. Of about 110,000 clones in the sample, roughly 43% are singletons; the top ten hold roughly 0.064%.

The sequence was obtained from a young woman in good health. The rearrangement joins TRBV7-2 to TRBJ2-2; 7 positions agree with TRBD2. Sequenced material: stem cell memory CD4+ T cells from blood. CDR3 coding DNA: TGTGCCAGCGCGGGAGCGGAGAACACCGGGGAGCTGTTTTTT. Its translation is CASAGAENTGELFF.